This T cell receptor (beta chain) comes out of a study of blood T cell repertoires in COVID-19. The wider study: COVID-19 samples, acute and convalescent, were from the United States, Italy and Spain. The cDNA or gDNA used as material had been derived from T cells, B-cell-depleted T cells, or PBMCs.

Original processing methods: By means of reference gene primer amplification, nucleated cell counts were estimated. Using immunoSEQ multiplex PCR, the repertoire was profiled, and TCRdb retains in-frame clones only, with some absent. V and J calls and clone size are copied from that table; D and trimming were computed from the DNA. Found here are about 340,000 clones, 83% of them singletons; the top ten hold 2.5% to 3.5%. This CDR3 comprises 9 residues. Germline assignment: CDR1 DFQATT and CDR2 SNEGSKA (reference sequence). V lost 6 bases to trimming and J lost 14 bases, with 12 bases between them. Sequencing was done on a sample of peripheral blood. The J gene is TRBJ2-3, the V gene TRBV20-1; a weak D match, TRBD2 (5 bases). The receptor's source is a man aged 30 to 39 with active or convalescent COVID-19. The CDR3 coding sequence is TGCAGTGCCGGGGTTAACGGGTATTTT. Encoded protein: CSAGVNGYF.